The source of this T cell receptor beta chain is a study of T-cell reconstitution after alpha-beta-depleted transplantation in children. Unique molecular identifiers tagged the TCRbeta library. MiXCR, applied by TCRdb to the PCR reads, yields one record per CDR3 protein. The table lists hundreds of thousands of distinct CDR3 sequences, roughly 17% of them singletons, with 0.9% to 1.2% in the top ten. The CDR3 has 18 amino acids. Trimming took 5 bases from V and 1 from J; bases not matched to a gene: 10. This clonotype was observed a few times. This specimen was PBMCs from the stem cell graft donor, taken from the stem cell graft. The clonotype comes from a human donor who donated a stem cell graft to a child with acute myeloid leukemia. This rearrangement joins TRBV12-3 or TRBV12-4 to TRBJ2-5; 13 bases are shared with TRBD2. The CDR3 nucleotides are TGTGCCAGCAGTCTAAGACTAGCGGGGGGAAGAAGCCAAGAGACCCAGTACTTC. It specifies CASSLRLAGGRSQETQYF.